The 18 T cell receptor beta chains reported below all come from one sample, sequenced in a study of Tregs in tolerant kidney transplant recipients. Only in-frame clones appear in the TCRdb table, and some are missing; sequencing was by immunoSEQ multiplex PCR. The table records hundreds of thousands of clones, roughly 80% of them present only once. The material sequenced was CD4+ T cells from blood. The receptors here all came from a human donor in good health.

The chain links TRBV7-9 to TRBJ1-5; tentatively, D is TRBD1 (5 bases). From germline, CDR1 is SEHNR and CDR2 FQNEAQ (reference sequence). The CDR3 runs to 13 residues. V lost 3 bases, J lost 5 bases, and 8 bases lay in between. This CDR3 reads CASSFQGDQPQHF. CDR3 DNA sequence: TGTGCCAGCAGCTTCCAGGGAGATCAGCCCCAGCATTTT. The full variable domain, completed using reference TRBV7-9 and TRBJ1-5, is DTGVSQNPRHKITKRGQNVTFRCDPISEHNRLYWYRQTLGQGPEFLTYFQNEAQLEKSRLLSDRFSAERPKGSFSTLEIQRTEQGDSAMYLCASSFQGDQPQHFGDGTRLSIL.

The genes are TRBV5-4 and TRBJ2-3; D unclear. Germline CDR1 reads SGHNT; CDR2 reads YYREEE (reference sequence). The V end lost 3 bases, the J end lost 2 bases, and 10 bases lay between the germline ends. The CDR3 covers 14 residues. CDR3 coding DNA: TGTGCCAGCAGCTCCACTGTTTTCACAGATACGCAGTATTTT. Translated, it gives CASSSTVFTDTQYF.

This clone appeared once. The V call is TRBV5-1, the J call TRBJ1-4; D perhaps matches TRBD1 (5 bases). V was trimmed by 0 bases and J by 3 bases, leaving 6 bases between them. The CDR3 loop spans 14 amino acids. The germline gives CDR1 SGHRS, CDR2 YFSETQ. The CDR3 sequence: CASSLDRPNEKLFF. CDR3 nucleotide sequence: TGCGCCAGCAGCTTGGACAGGCCTAATGAAAAACTGTTTTTT. The full variable domain, rest sourced from reference TRBV5-1 and TRBJ1-4, is KAGVTQTPRYLIKTRGQQVTLSCSPISGHRSVSWYQQTPGQGLQFLFEYFSETQRNKGNFPGRFSGRQFSNSRSEMNVSTLELGDSALYLCASSLDRPNEKLFFGSGTQLSVL.

The chain employs TRBV27 and TRBJ1-1; 8 bases align to TRBD1. V dropped 7 bases and J dropped 5; count of bases not matched to a gene: 15. Looked up from germline, CDR1 is MNHEY and CDR2 is SMNVEV (reference sequence). This CDR3 comprises 16 residues. The CDR3 region is CASIQYPQGAWTEAFF. CDR3 nucleotide sequence: TGTGCCAGCATCCAATATCCCCAGGGGGCTTGGACTGAAGCTTTCTTT.

V and J are TRBV11-1 and TRBJ1-1, with D perhaps matching TRBD1 (6 bases). Between the trimmed V and J ends, which lost 2 bases and 4 bases, there was a span of 14 bases. The CDR3 loop spans 15 amino acids. Germline CDR1 is SGHAT and CDR2 is FQDESV (reference sequence). CDR3 in amino acids: CASSLLGAGATEAFF. CDR3 nucleotide sequence: TGTGCCAGCAGCTTATTGGGGGCGGGTGCCACTGAAGCTTTCTTT.

The chain combines TRBV6-6 with TRBJ2-7, with D possibly matching TRBD1 (6 bases). This CDR3 comprises 15 residues. The germline V gene encodes CDR1 MNHNY and CDR2 SVGAGI (reference sequence). V lost 3 bases to trimming and J lost 2 bases, with 14 bases between them. CDR3 bases: TGTGCCAGCAGTTATCTCCGACAGGCAGCCTACGAGCAGTACTTC. Translating it yields CASSYLRQAAYEQYF.

The chain links TRBV9 to TRBJ1-2; D is undetermined. Germline CDR1 SGDLS, CDR2 YYNGEE. This CDR3 is 14 amino acids long. Trimming took off 4 bases at V and 2 bases at J, with 12 bases between the two ends. CDR3 DNA: TGTGCCAGCAGCCCCAGACCGGGGAACTATGGCTACACCTTC. It is translated as CASSPRPGNYGYTF.

The J gene is TRBJ2-2, the V gene TRBV7-9; perhaps TRBD1 as D (5 bases). CDR3 size: 17 residues. Trimming removed 8 bases from V and 1 base from J, with 20 bases in between. Germline V gives CDR1 SEHNR, CDR2 FQNEAQ (reference sequence). The CDR3 sequence: CASLGAVVYMNTGELFF. DNA for the CDR3: TGTGCCAGCCTAGGGGCGGTAGTCTACATGAACACCGGGGAGCTGTTTTTT.

V gene TRBV7-8 combines with J gene TRBJ1-1; TRBD1 agrees at 7 bases. V shed 4 bases, J shed 0 bases, and the junction held 5 bases outside the gene matches. This CDR3 is built from 15 residues. Per the germline V gene, CDR1 is SGHVS and CDR2 is FQNEAQ. The CDR3 nucleotides read TGTGCCAGCAGCTCACGGAGGGGGCTGAACACTGAAGCTTTCTTT. Protein sequence: CASSSRRGLNTEAFF.

The CDR3 reads CASSGGLAGNNEQFF. CDR3 DNA: TGTGCCAGCAGCGGGGGACTAGCGGGTAACAATGAGCAGTTCTTC. This chain links TRBV5-4 with TRBJ2-1, with 12 bases aligning to TRBD2. Germline V CDR1 and CDR2: SGHNT, YYREEE (reference sequence). The V gene end was trimmed by 4 bases and the J gene end by 5 bases; junction bases not matched to a gene: 4. The CDR3 is 15 amino acids.

The rearrangement links TRBV6-5 to TRBJ2-1, with 7 bases identical to TRBD2. Unmatched junction bases numbered 8, after V lost 7 bases and J lost 5 bases. CDR1 MNHEY and CDR2 SVGAGI come from the germline V gene. The CDR3 consists of 14 residues. DNA of the CDR3: TGTGCCAGCAAGGCAGCTAGCGGAAACAATGAGCAGTTCTTC. It is translated as CASKAASGNNEQFF.

The V and J genes are TRBV30 and TRBJ1-1, with 7 bases lining up with TRBD1. This CDR3 region has 13 residues. The trim removed 2 bases at V and 4 bases at J, leaving 4 bases unmatched. CDR1 is GTSNPN, CDR2 SVGIG, per germline (reference sequence). CDR3 DNA sequence: TGTGCCTGGAGTAGACAGGGCTTCACTGAAGCTTTCTTT. As protein: CAWSRQGFTEAFF.

V is TRBV7-9 and J is TRBJ2-7; D is ambiguous. CDR1 is SEHNR and CDR2 is FQNEAQ in the germline V gene (reference sequence). This CDR3 spans 13 amino acids. The V end lost 4 bases, the J end lost 5 bases, and 12 bases lay between the germline ends. In DNA, the CDR3 is TGTGCCAGCAGCTCTAGACACCCCGACGAGCAGTACTTC. Amino acids: CASSSRHPDEQYF. The variable domain in full, completed from reference TRBV7-9 and TRBJ2-7, reads DTGVSQNPRHKITKRGQNVTFRCDPISEHNRLYWYRQTLGQGPEFLTYFQNEAQLEKSRLLSDRFSAERPKGSFSTLEIQRTEQGDSAMYLCASSSRHPDEQYFGPGTRLTVT.

The rearrangement links TRBV18 to TRBJ1-5; 7 bases fit TRBD1. Germline CDR1 and CDR2: KGHSH and LQKENI. The ends lost 3 bases at V and 3 bases at J; junction bases unmatched: 5. This CDR3 region has 15 residues. The CDR3 is CASSPDRITNQPQHF. The DNA of the CDR3 is TGTGCCAGCTCACCGGACAGGATTACCAATCAGCCCCAGCATTTT. Filled out from reference TRBV18 and TRBJ1-5, the complete variable domain reads NAGVMQNPRHLVRRRGQEARLRCSPMKGHSHVYWYRQLPEEGLKFMVYLQKENIIDESGMPKERFSAEFPKEGPSILRIQQVVRGDSAAYFCASSPDRITNQPQHFGDGTRLSIL.

The chain combines TRBV30 with TRBJ1-2; TRBD1 matches at 9 bases. This CDR3 spans 13 amino acids. The germline V gene encodes CDR1 GTSNPN and CDR2 SVGIG (reference sequence). V was pared by 8 bases and J by 8 bases, with 12 bases of the junction left unmatched. CDR3 loop: CAGNTGGVGGYTF. The CDR3 nucleotides read TGTGCCGGGAACACAGGGGGCGTGGGGGGCTACACCTTC.

The rearrangement uses TRBV7-6 and TRBJ2-3; TRBD2 aligns across 13 bases. There are 15 residues in the CDR3. The V and J ends lost 4 bases and 4 bases, in that order; junction bases with no gene match: 2. Germline V lookup: CDR1 SGHVS, CDR2 FNYEAQ. CDR3 region: CASSSTSGRADTQYF. DNA of the CDR3: TGTGCCAGCAGCTCTACTAGCGGGAGGGCAGATACGCAGTATTTT.

The chain uses TRBV5-1 and TRBJ1-3, with 8 positions matching TRBD1. After removal of 4 bases from V and 4 bases from J, the junction contained 4 bases not matched to a gene. Germline loops: CDR1 SGHRS, CDR2 YFSETQ. This CDR3 has 14 residues. The CDR3 spells CASSVQGAGNTIYF. The CDR3 nucleotides read TGCGCCAGCAGCGTGCAGGGGGCGGGAAACACCATATATTTT.

The chain couples TRBV4-1 to TRBJ2-1, with TRBD2 as a possible D gene (5 bases). The CDR3 runs to 15 residues. Looked up from germline, CDR1 is MGHRA and CDR2 is YSYEKL. Trimming cost V 0 bases and J 9 bases, with 15 bases left between them. CDR3 protein: CASSQDLRGLGEQFF. The CDR3 DNA sequence: TGCGCCAGCAGCCAAGATCTTCGCGGACTTGGTGAGCAGTTCTTC.